Included here is one T cell receptor (beta chain) sequence, with context. The antigen is not known. The record originates from a study of CD8 T cells in ankylosing spondylitis. The CDR3 length is 15 residues. Trimming took 4 bases from V and 6 from J; bases not matched to a gene: 4. Looked up from germline, CDR1 is DFQATT and CDR2 is SNEGSKA (reference sequence). Study results and limitations: Reportedly, significant enrichment of disease-linked clones occurred in matched ankylosing spondylitis synovial fluid. Seemingly distinctive of ankylosing spondylitis blood was a TCR beta motif formed by eight highly homologous variants. Reactive arthritis synovial fluid and blood previously showed some of these motif variants.

Quantitative barcoded 5'-RACE was used to prepare TCR beta libraries. TCRdb used MiXCR to reprocess the 5' RACE reads, holding one entry per CDR3 protein. Found here are 250,000 to 400,000 distinct CDR3 sequences, 11% of them singletons; the top ten hold roughly 9.5%. The sample comprised blood, either unsorted or a sorted T cell fraction (not recorded which). The TCR originated in a female donor with ankylosing spondylitis or in good health (not recorded which). The gene calls are TRBV20-1 and TRBJ2-1, with 15 nucleotides matching TRBD2. CDR3 region: CSATRTSGGANEQFF. In nucleotides, the CDR3 is TGCAGTGCTACCCGGACTAGCGGGGGGGCCAATGAGCAGTTCTTC.